The text below deals with one T cell receptor beta chain. The data originate from a study of blood T cell repertoires in COVID-19. Looking at the study overall: Samples came from the United States, Italy and Spain, spanning acute and convalescent COVID-19. The analysed material was cDNA or gDNA that came from T cells, B-cell-depleted T cells, or PBMCs.

Seattle patient enrollment occurred during active infection, with longitudinal follow-up thereafter. The CDR3 has 17 amino acids. V dropped 8 bases and J dropped 0 bases, with 19 bases sitting between them. CDR1 is LNHDA and CDR2 is SQIVND in the germline V gene (reference sequence). Authors' data handling: Nucleated cell number was recorded as an estimate derived from reference gene primer amplification. Some clones are missing from TCRdb's copy, which holds only in-frame ones; the method was immunoSEQ multiplex PCR. V, J and clone size are taken as reported in that table, and D and trimming were inferred from the DNA itself. This sample has over 150,000 clones, with 80% to 85% found just once.

The source of this sequence is a middle-aged woman with COVID-19, enrolled during active disease. The chain has TRBV19 and TRBJ1-4; D is uncertain. Sequencing was carried out using peripheral blood. This CDR3 reads CASRSRPRGTTNEKLFF. CDR3 bases: TGTGCCAGTCGATCTCGTCCTCGAGGGACAACTAATGAAAAACTGTTTTTT.